This entry lists 21 T cell receptor beta chains sequenced from one sample in a study of regulatory and conventional T cells in RAG deficiency. Conventional CD4+ T cells were sorted from blood as CD25-low CD127-high cells. The repertoire was sequenced with immunoSEQ multiplex PCR; TCRdb's copy has only in-frame clones and lacks some. Of about 29,000 clones listed, 90% to 95% are singletons. This sample also belongs to another study, concerning regulatory T cells. That work contributes: Amplification used 52 TRBV primers and 13 TRBJ primers.

The sample consisted of CD25- CD4+ T cells sorted from blood. These receptors came from a human donor in good health.

The chain employs TRBV11-2 and TRBJ1-2; no reliable D call. The CDR3 runs to 15 residues. Germline V CDR1 and CDR2: SGHAT, FQNNGV. Trimming removed 5 bases at V and 0 bases at J, with 13 bases between. The CDR3 DNA reads as TGTGCCAGCAGCCCCCTCCTTAATGCTAACTATGGCTACACCTTC. This codes for CASSPLLNANYGYTF.

This chain links TRBV9 with TRBJ1-6, with D uncertain. CDR1 is SGDLS and CDR2 is YYNGEE in the germline V gene. There are 18 residues in the CDR3. V was cut by 0 bases and J by 0 bases, with 13 bases left in between. In nucleotides, the CDR3 is TGTGCCAGCAGCGTAGATCCCCCGGGGAGCTCCTATAATTCACCCCTCCACTTT. Translating it yields CASSVDPPGSSYNSPLHF. Variable domain in full (rest from reference TRBV9 and TRBJ1-6): DSGVTQTPKHLITATGQRVTLRCSPRSGDLSVYWYQQSLDQGLQFLIQYYNGEERAKGNILERFSAQQFPDLHSELNLSSLELGDSALYFCASSVDPPGSSYNSPLHFGNGTRLTVT.

The chain uses TRBV18 and TRBJ1-2, with 7 bases that match TRBD1. The V gene's germline CDR1 is KGHSH and CDR2 LQKENI. The V segment lost 2 bases and the J segment 2 bases; nucleotides outside the gene matches: 8. CDR3 size: 16 residues. CDR3 bases: TGTGCCAGCTCACCAGAGCCCCAGGGGGGCAACTATGGCTACACCTTC. The encoded protein is CASSPEPQGGNYGYTF.

This chain uses TRBV19 with TRBJ2-3; D uncertain. The CDR3 has 13 residues. With 2 bases removed from V and 6 bases from J, the gap between germline ends came to 9 bases. Germline V lookup: CDR1 LNHDA, CDR2 SQIVND (reference sequence). The CDR3 reads CASSISRQDTQYF. The CDR3 bases are TGTGCCAGTAGTATATCCAGGCAGGATACGCAGTATTTT. Full variable domain (remainder filled in from reference TRBV19 and TRBJ2-3): DGGITQSPKYLFRKEGQNVTLSCEQNLNHDAMYWYRQDPGQGLRLIYYSQIVNDFQKGDIAEGYSVSREKKESFPLTVTSAQKNPTAFYLCASSISRQDTQYFGPGTRLTVL.

This clone occurred a few times. The chain links TRBV4-1 to TRBJ2-7; 11 bases line up with TRBD1. Trimming removed 5 bases from V and 7 bases from J; junction bases left unmatched: 4. Germline lookup yields CDR1 MGHRA and CDR2 YSYEKL. The CDR3 runs 13 residues. In DNA form, the CDR3 reads TGCGCCAGCAGCTGGGGGACAGGGGGAGAGCAGTACTTC. Amino acids: CASSWGTGGEQYF.

Notes on this clone: Other DNA variants within this sample encode the same CDR3. The chain recombines TRBV5-4 with TRBJ1-6; D possibly corresponds to TRBD1 (5 bases). Between the trimmed V and J ends, which lost 6 bases and 7 bases, there was a span of 17 bases. CDR3 length: 15 residues. Germline CDR1 SGHNT, CDR2 YYREEE (reference sequence). The CDR3 DNA is TGTGCCAGCACCGCAGACCGGGGGTACAATTCACCCCTCCACTTT. Translated, it gives CASTADRGYNSPLHF.

The CDR3 region has the DNA TGTGCCAGTAACAGGGACATCCTCTCCACCGGGGAGCTGTTTTTT. Amino acids: CASNRDILSTGELFF. The V call is TRBV27, the J call TRBJ2-2, with D possibly being TRBD1 (6 bases). The germline V gene encodes CDR1 MNHEY and CDR2 SMNVEV (reference sequence). Trimming pared 9 bases from V and 4 bases from J, leaving 18 bases between. This CDR3 is 15 amino acids long.

The V and J genes are TRBV5-8 and TRBJ2-3; 9 nucleotides line up with TRBD1. The CDR3 loop spans 14 amino acids. The J segment lost 5 bases and the V segment lost 0 bases, leaving 1 base of the junction unmatched. CDR1 and CDR2 (germline): SGHTS, YDEGEE. The CDR3 here is CASSLGQGVDTQYF. The CDR3 nucleotides read TGTGCCAGCAGCTTGGGACAGGGGGTAGATACGCAGTATTTT.

This rearrangement joins TRBV6-1 to TRBJ1-2; TRBD1 might be the D (5 bases). The germline CDR1 and CDR2 sequences are MNHNS and SASEGT. The CDR3 runs 14 residues. Trimming cost V 10 bases and J 0 bases, with 15 bases left between them. CDR3 region: CAILLDRSNYGYTF. The CDR3, as DNA: TGTGCCATCCTATTAGACAGATCTAACTATGGCTACACCTTC.

The chain uses TRBV19 and TRBJ2-7, with 7 bases that match TRBD1. The CDR3 runs 15 residues. V gave up 3 bases and J gave up 3 bases; unmatched junction bases: 8. Germline V CDR1 and CDR2: LNHDA, SQIVND (reference sequence). The CDR3: CASSILRQGGYEQYF. In DNA form, the CDR3 reads TGTGCCAGTAGTATCCTCAGACAGGGCGGCTACGAGCAGTACTTC.

The genes are TRBV4-1 and TRBJ1-3, with no clear D. Germline assignment: CDR1 MGHRA and CDR2 YSYEKL. The germline V and J ends were trimmed by 1 base and 1 base, with 8 bases remaining between them. CDR3 size: 15 residues. CDR3 sequence reads: CASSQAELSGNTIYF. The CDR3 DNA sequence: TGCGCCAGCAGCCAAGCCGAGCTATCTGGAAACACCATATATTTT.

The CDR3 is CASELGAGGNTGELFF. CDR3 coding DNA: TGTGCCAGTGAGCTGGGCGCGGGGGGTAACACCGGGGAGCTGTTTTTT. The chain links TRBV19 to TRBJ2-2; 8 nucleotides align to TRBD2. The germline V gene encodes CDR1 LNHDA and CDR2 SQIVND (reference sequence). CDR3 length equals 16 residues. With V trimmed by 8 bases and J by 2 bases, 10 bases remained unmatched.

On this clone itself: Other DNA sequences of this sample code for an identical CDR3. The V call is TRBV7-2, the J call TRBJ1-6; 7 bases are a match to TRBD1. The CDR3 extends over 15 amino acids. Per the germline V gene, CDR1 is SGHTA and CDR2 is FQGNSA. Germline trimming cut 4 bases from V and 10 bases from J; bases unmatched to any gene: 10. The DNA of the CDR3 is TGTGCCAGCAGCTCCAGACAGGGATTAGGATCACCCCTCCACTTT. Its protein product is CASSSRQGLGSPLHF.

V is TRBV5-1 and J is TRBJ2-3; 7 nucleotides match TRBD2. Looked up from germline, CDR1 is SGHRS and CDR2 is YFSETQ. V dropped 6 bases and J dropped 3; count of bases not matched to a gene: 7. CDR3 length: 14 residues. DNA for the CDR3: TGCGCCAGCACCCGAAGGCGGGGGACAGATACGCAGTATTTT. Translation gives CASTRRRGTDTQYF.

V and J are TRBV6-1 and TRBJ2-1, with TRBD2 as a possible D gene (6 bases). Per germline, CDR1 MNHNS and CDR2 SASEGT. The CDR3 has 16 residues. The germline V and J ends were trimmed by 2 bases and 1 base, with 12 bases remaining between them. The CDR3 protein is CASSEPTGVSYNEQFF. DNA of the CDR3: TGTGCCAGCAGTGAACCCACGGGGGTGTCCTACAATGAGCAGTTCTTC.

This clone has only one observation. The chain's CDR3 is CASSLTANYGYTF. Here the CDR3 DNA reads TGTGCCAGCAGCTTGACAGCTAACTATGGCTACACCTTC. V and J are TRBV6-1 and TRBJ1-2; D may be TRBD1 (5 bases). The V and J ends lost 6 bases and 0 bases respectively, with 8 bases between them. The CDR3 is 13 residues long. CDR1 MNHNS and CDR2 SASEGT come from the germline V gene.

The chain carries TRBV5-6 and TRBJ1-1; possible D gene TRBD1, 6 bases. Germline loops: CDR1 SGHDT, CDR2 YYEEEE. CDR3 length: 12 residues. V gave up 3 bases and J gave up 5 bases, with 8 bases separating them. CDR3: CASSSGQTEAFF. CDR3 coding DNA: TGTGCCAGCAGCTCCGGACAGACTGAAGCTTTCTTT.

The V gene is TRBV6-6, the J gene TRBJ1-1; TRBD1 agrees at 7 bases. With 6 bases clipped from V and 4 bases from J, the junction kept 14 bases outside the gene matches. The germline gives CDR1 MNHNY, CDR2 SVGAGI (reference sequence). The CDR3 has 16 amino acids. The CDR3 region is CASSTYHRGGFTEAFF. DNA of the CDR3: TGTGCCAGCAGCACATACCACAGGGGCGGGTTCACTGAAGCTTTCTTT.

For the CDR3, the DNA is TGTGCCAGCAGCTCAGACGGGGGGGTCGGCGAAAAACTGTTTTTT. Residues: CASSSDGGVGEKLFF. This chain connects TRBV11-2 to TRBJ1-4; possibly TRBD1 for D (5 bases). V was trimmed by 4 bases and J by 8 bases, leaving 17 bases between them. Germline CDR1 is SGHAT and CDR2 is FQNNGV. The CDR3 runs to 15 residues.

This clone was seen once. This chain joins TRBV6-4 and TRBJ2-3; D not resolved. Looked up from germline, CDR1 is MRHNA and CDR2 is SNTAGT. The CDR3 runs to 13 residues. V gave up 6 bases and J gave up 6 bases, with 13 bases separating them. The CDR3 DNA reads as TGTGCCAGCAGCTTGGCAGTCCAGGATACGCAGTATTTT. Translated, it gives CASSLAVQDTQYF.

The chain is built from TRBV2 and TRBJ2-7, with a possible D match to TRBD2 (6 bases). The CDR3 contains 15 residues. Germline lookup yields CDR1 SNHLY and CDR2 FYNNEI. Trimming took off 6 bases at V and 7 bases at J, with 22 bases between the two ends. The CDR3 reads CASSLRGLFVGEQYF. DNA of the CDR3: TGTGCCAGCAGCCTCCGGGGGTTATTCGTAGGGGAGCAGTACTTC.